Listed below are T cell receptor beta chains from one sample, sequenced in a study of T cell responses to AZD1222 COVID-19 vaccine. Clones were sequenced by immunoSEQ multiplex PCR, and TCRdb holds only the in-frame ones, with some missing. The sample lists around 130,000 clones; around 94% were seen once. The starting material was peripheral blood, obtained on day 0 of AZD1222 vaccination. These receptors were taken from an adult in good health. Both conserved end residues are part of each CDR3. The order of the fields is D gene, V gene, CDR3 length, J gene, clone size, CDR3 protein, CDR3 DNA. A D gene is named only where the DNA matches it firmly. Clone size is given for some rows only: seen once, a few or many times, or a class if the clone is expanded.

>.|TRBV28|14|TRBJ1-5|.
CASSLSRYYQPQHF
TGTGCCAGCAGTTTAAGTAGATACTATCAGCCCCAGCATTTT
>.|TRBV19|15|TRBJ1-5|.
CASSRTPNSNQPQHF
TGTGCCAGTAGCCGGACTCCAAATAGCAATCAGCCCCAGCATTTT
>TRBD2|TRBV4-1|16|TRBJ2-3|.
CARSRLAGVQEDTQYF
TGCGCCCGCAGCCGACTAGCGGGAGTCCAGGAAGATACGCAGTATTTT
>.|TRBV7-9|17|TRBJ2-3|few
CASSPREPHISTDTQYF
TGTGCCAGCAGCCCAAGGGAGCCGCATATTAGCACAGATACGCAGTATTTT
>TRBD2|TRBV2|14|TRBJ2-7|few
CASSVIAGAAEQYF
TGTGCCAGCAGTGTAATAGCGGGAGCCGCCGAGCAGTACTTC
>TRBD2|TRBV4-2|17|TRBJ2-1|.
CASSQEGTSGAYNEQFF
TGTGCCAGCAGCCAAGAAGGAACTAGCGGGGCCTACAATGAGCAGTTCTTC
>.|TRBV6-1|11|TRBJ1-1|.
CASSESYVAFF
TGTGCCAGCAGTGAGAGTTATGTAGCTTTCTTT
>TRBD2|TRBV27|16|TRBJ2-1|once
CASSFLAGGPYNEQFF
TGTGCCAGCAGTTTCTTAGCGGGAGGGCCTTACAATGAGCAGTTCTTC
>TRBD2|TRBV7-3|15|TRBJ2-7|.
CASSPGGDNSYEQYF
TGTGCCAGCAGCCCGGGGGGGGACAACTCCTACGAGCAGTACTTC
>.|TRBV5-1|16|TRBJ1-2|.
CASTSGGQSPRYGYTF
TGCGCCAGCACCTCGGGGGGCCAGAGCCCTCGGTATGGCTACACCTTC
>TRBD1|TRBV3-1/TRBV3-2|13|TRBJ1-1|once
CASSFRGRTEAFF
TGTGCCAGCAGTTTCAGGGGGCGAACTGAAGCTTTCTTT
>TRBD1|TRBV24-1|12|TRBJ2-5|.
CATSDRRDRTYF
TGTGCCACCAGTGACCGTCGGGACAGGACTTACTTC
>TRBD1|TRBV19|12|TRBJ1-1|.
CASRTGGTEAFF
TGTGCCAGTAGGACAGGGGGCACTGAAGCTTTCTTT
>.|TRBV2|15|TRBJ2-2|.
CASTRRATNTGELFF
TGTGCCAGCACCAGGCGGGCGACGAACACCGGGGAGCTGTTTTTT
>TRBD1|TRBV5-4|16|TRBJ2-7|.
CASSSPSGDRVYEQYF
TGTGCCAGCAGCTCCCCTTCCGGGGACAGGGTATACGAGCAGTACTTC
>TRBD2|TRBV14|18|TRBJ2-3|.
CASSQGLAGGSSTDTQYF
TGTGCCAGCAGCCAGGGACTAGCGGGAGGTTCTAGCACAGATACGCAGTATTTT
>.|TRBV29-1|11|TRBJ2-1|.
CSIPQGSEQFF
TGCAGCATCCCCCAAGGGAGTGAGCAGTTCTTC
>.|TRBV2|12|TRBJ2-3|once
CASSTVRDTQYF
TGTGCCAGCAGTACCGTACGGGATACGCAGTATTTT
>.|TRBV30|13|TRBJ1-1|.
CAWIEQWDTEAFF
TGTGCCTGGATTGAGCAGTGGGACACTGAAGCTTTCTTT